These T cell receptor beta chains were read from a single sample in a study of cytotoxic CD8 clonotypes in ibrutinib-treated CLL. Assay: immunoSEQ multiplex PCR; the TCRdb copy retains only in-frame clones and omits some. The profile shows 150,000 to 200,000 clones, 81% of them singletons. The input for sequencing was PBMCs, taken after 12 months of ibrutinib treatment. Receptors originate from a human donor with chronic lymphocytic leukemia. CDR3s include the opening cysteine and the closing phenylalanine or tryptophan. Fields, in order: V gene, D gene, clone size, J gene, CDR3 protein, CDR3 DNA. The D gene is left open where the match is weak. Not all rows give a size; the values are once, few, many and, for expanded clones, a class.

v_gene: TRBV21-1
d_gene: NA
abundance: NA
j_gene: TRBJ1-1
CDR3aa: CASSKEVNNYPPEAFF
CDR3nt: TGTGCCAGCAGCAAAGAGGTCAACAACTACCCACCTGAAGCTTTCTTT

v_gene: TRBV29-1
d_gene: TRBD2
abundance: NA
j_gene: TRBJ2-3
CDR3aa: CSSGGRVDTQYF
CDR3nt: TGCAGTAGCGGAGGGAGGGTAGATACGCAGTATTTT

v_gene: TRBV2
d_gene: TRBD1
abundance: few
j_gene: TRBJ1-4
CDR3aa: CASSGTGTGVEKLFF
CDR3nt: TGTGCCAGCAGTGGGACCGGGACAGGGGTAGAAAAACTGTTTTTT

v_gene: TRBV27
d_gene: TRBD1
abundance: NA
j_gene: TRBJ1-5
CDR3aa: CASSSTGGPWPQHF
CDR3nt: TGTGCCAGCAGTTCAACAGGGGGCCCTTGGCCCCAGCATTTT

v_gene: TRBV28
d_gene: NA
abundance: once
j_gene: TRBJ1-2
CDR3aa: CASSLPPLPTPEDYGYTF
CDR3nt: TGTGCCAGCAGTCTTCCTCCCCTTCCGACCCCAGAGGACTATGGCTACACCTTC

v_gene: TRBV19
d_gene: NA
abundance: NA
j_gene: TRBJ1-2
CDR3aa: CASTLGIVYGYTF
CDR3nt: TGTGCCAGTACCCTAGGGATAGTCTATGGCTACACCTTC

v_gene: TRBV18
d_gene: NA
abundance: NA
j_gene: TRBJ2-1
CDR3aa: CASSPPPTFSYNEQFF
CDR3nt: TGTGCCAGCTCACCACCCCCTACGTTCTCCTACAATGAGCAGTTCTTC

v_gene: TRBV28
d_gene: NA
abundance: NA
j_gene: TRBJ1-5
CDR3aa: CASRPRSNQPQHF
CDR3nt: TGTGCCAGCAGACCTCGTAGCAATCAGCCCCAGCATTTT

v_gene: TRBV7-2
d_gene: TRBD1
abundance: NA
j_gene: TRBJ1-1
CDR3aa: CASSFGQVFTEAFF
CDR3nt: TGTGCCAGCAGCTTCGGACAGGTTTTCACTGAAGCTTTCTTT

v_gene: TRBV4-2
d_gene: NA
abundance: few
j_gene: TRBJ1-2
CDR3aa: CASSQDLNVKNYGYTF
CDR3nt: TGTGCCAGCAGCCAAGATCTTAACGTTAAGAACTATGGCTACACCTTC

v_gene: TRBV5-1
d_gene: TRBD1
abundance: NA
j_gene: TRBJ2-7
CDR3aa: CASSLITGTGGYEQYF
CDR3nt: TGCGCCAGCAGCTTGATAACCGGGACAGGGGGCTACGAGCAGTACTTC

v_gene: TRBV5-6
d_gene: TRBD2
abundance: NA
j_gene: TRBJ2-5
CDR3aa: CASSSTSGTKQETQYF
CDR3nt: TGTGCCAGCAGCTCCACTAGCGGGACGAAACAAGAGACCCAGTACTTC

v_gene: TRBV27
d_gene: NA
abundance: NA
j_gene: TRBJ1-2
CDR3aa: CASSLGDRKGYTF
CDR3nt: TGTGCCAGCAGTCTCGGGGACCGAAAGGGCTACACCTTC

v_gene: TRBV9
d_gene: TRBD2
abundance: NA
j_gene: TRBJ2-2
CDR3aa: CASSAGLAGNTGELFF
CDR3nt: TGTGCCAGCAGCGCAGGACTAGCGGGGAACACCGGGGAGCTGTTTTTT

v_gene: TRBV7-9
d_gene: NA
abundance: NA
j_gene: TRBJ2-5
CDR3aa: CASSLRAASDNQETQYF
CDR3nt: TGTGCCAGCAGCTTAAGAGCGGCTAGCGACAACCAAGAGACCCAGTACTTC

v_gene: TRBV7-9
d_gene: NA
abundance: NA
j_gene: TRBJ1-1
CDR3aa: CASSPRLGNTEAFF
CDR3nt: TGTGCCAGCAGCCCGCGGCTAGGGAACACTGAAGCTTTCTTT

v_gene: TRBV5-1
d_gene: TRBD1
abundance: NA
j_gene: TRBJ2-1
CDR3aa: CASSSAGQGWNEQFF
CDR3nt: TGCGCCAGCAGCTCGGCTGGACAGGGGTGGAATGAGCAGTTCTTC

v_gene: TRBV19
d_gene: NA
abundance: NA
j_gene: TRBJ2-1
CDR3aa: CASSINRVVQFF
CDR3nt: TGTGCCAGTAGTATTAACCGTGTCGTGCAGTTCTTC

v_gene: TRBV21-1
d_gene: NA
abundance: few
j_gene: TRBJ2-2
CDR3aa: CASSMTSGNTGELFF
CDR3nt: TGTGCCAGCAGCATGACTAGCGGGAACACCGGGGAGCTGTTTTTT

v_gene: TRBV6-5
d_gene: NA
abundance: NA
j_gene: TRBJ1-2
CDR3aa: CASSSDRNYGYTF
CDR3nt: TGTGCCAGCAGTTCCGACAGAAACTATGGCTACACCTTC

v_gene: TRBV7-3
d_gene: NA
abundance: NA
j_gene: TRBJ2-5
CDR3aa: CASSLTLAARETQYF
CDR3nt: TGTGCCAGCAGCTTAACCCTGGCGGCACGGGAGACCCAGTACTTC

v_gene: TRBV27
d_gene: TRBD2
abundance: NA
j_gene: TRBJ2-7
CDR3aa: CASSFLAGAYEQYF
CDR3nt: TGTGCCAGCAGTTTTCTAGCGGGAGCCTACGAGCAGTACTTC

v_gene: TRBV27
d_gene: NA
abundance: NA
j_gene: TRBJ1-3
CDR3aa: CASSSRLGGNTIYF
CDR3nt: TGTGCCAGCAGTTCCAGGTTGGGTGGAAACACCATATATTTT

v_gene: TRBV7-8
d_gene: TRBD1
abundance: NA
j_gene: TRBJ1-1
CDR3aa: CASSFGQVKTEAFF
CDR3nt: TGTGCCAGCTCCTTTGGACAGGTGAAGACTGAAGCTTTCTTT

v_gene: TRBV6-5
d_gene: TRBD2
abundance: NA
j_gene: TRBJ2-2
CDR3aa: CASSWTRENTGELFF
CDR3nt: TGTGCCAGCAGTTGGACTAGGGAGAACACCGGGGAGCTGTTTTTT

v_gene: TRBV5-1
d_gene: NA
abundance: NA
j_gene: TRBJ2-5
CDR3aa: CASSLRAGNQETQYF
CDR3nt: TGCGCCAGCAGCCTCCGCGCAGGGAACCAAGAGACCCAGTACTTC